This T cell receptor (beta chain) was recorded in a study of CD8 T cells in ankylosing spondylitis. Study-level points and caveats: One TCR beta motif, made up of fewer than 10 highly homologous variants, appeared characteristic of ankylosing spondylitis blood.

Germline V gene lookup returns CDR1 LGHNA and CDR2 YSLEER. V was shortened by 1 base and J by 6 bases, with 13 bases between the two germline ends. The CDR3 length is 16 residues. Using its own MiXCR run on the 5' RACE reads, TCRdb lists one record per CDR3 protein. The profile covers some 840,000 distinct CDR3 sequences, with approximately 12% appearing a single time and more than 0.5% taken by the ten largest. With respect to this clonotype: Its antigen is not identified.

The chain combines TRBV4-3 with TRBJ1-6, with D maybe TRBD1 (5 bases). The sequenced sample consisted of blood, either unsorted or a sorted T cell fraction (not recorded which). The origin of this receptor is a male donor with ankylosing spondylitis. CDR3 sequence reads: CASSQAPGPINSPLHF. CDR3 in DNA: TGCGCCAGCAGCCAAGCTCCAGGGCCCATTAATTCACCCCTCCACTTT.